This T cell receptor (beta chain) was sequenced for a study of blood T cells in healthy people across ages. Whole-study results and caveats: There was a strong correlation between TCR beta diversity and naive T cell percentage.

For this clonotype: Antigen specificity is unknown.

Per-sample yields of isolated PBMCs were at least 6.5 million. Through a sample-barcoded 5' primer and a J-beta primer mix, a second PCR was run for roughly 7 to 12 cycles. MiXCR, run by TCRdb on the 5' RACE reads, gives a single entry per CDR3 protein. The sample comprises around 1,500,000 distinct CDR3 sequences, approximately 38% of which are singletons, and 6.5% to 10% rests with the top ten. The CDR3 has 13 amino acids. V lost 4 bases and J lost 7, with 13 bases in between. Germline lookup yields CDR1 ENHRY and CDR2 SYGVKD. The receptor's source is a woman between 18 and 29 years old in good health. Sequenced material: blood. The chain employs TRBV10-3 and TRBJ1-1; D might be TRBD1 (5 bases). The DNA for the CDR3 is TGTGCCATCAGTGGGCCAGGGATCAATGAAGCTTTCTTT. This translates into CAISGPGINEAFF.